The following is a T cell receptor (beta chain) sequence with its context. Its cognate antigen is unknown. The data stem from a study of T cell responses to AZD1222 COVID-19 vaccine. Findings and caveats of the study: Rises in breadth and depth of Spike-specific TCRs came after two AZD1222 doses.

TCRdb's table, derived via immunoSEQ multiplex PCR, lists solely in-frame clones and lacks some. The sample shows more than 140,000 clones, approximately 90% of them seen only once. The V gene's germline CDR1 is MRHNA and CDR2 SNTAGT. Trimming left V 8 bases short and J 7 bases short, with 18 bases between. The CDR3 consists of 14 residues. This rearrangement joins TRBV6-4 to TRBJ2-1; D is perhaps TRBD1 or TRBD2 (5 bases each). The material was peripheral blood, obtained on day 0 of MenACWY control vaccination. This sequence originates from an adult in good health. The CDR3 bases are TGTGCCAGCTCGGAAGGGGACGCTGGGAATGAGCAGTTCTTC. This encodes CASSEGDAGNEQFF.